These T cell receptor beta chains were read from a single sample in a study of technical replicates of blood from a handful of donors. Produced via immunoSEQ multiplex PCR; TCRdb's table is partial and in-frame only. Of about 72,000 clones listed, just under 97% were seen once; the top ten hold less than 0.3%. Sequencing was carried out using T cells isolated from PBMCs. The receptors originated from a human donor in good health. The CDR3 runs from the conserved cysteine through the conserved F or W. Fields, in order: V gene, clone size, J gene, D gene, CDR3 protein, CDR3 DNA. A D gene is named only where the DNA matches it firmly. The listing skips clone size in some rows; elsewhere it reads once, few, many or a size class.

v_gene: TRBV7-9
abundance: -
j_gene: TRBJ1-1
d_gene: -
CDR3aa: CASSIGVGGGAFF
CDR3nt: TGTGCCAGCAGCATCGGGGTTGGGGGGGGAGCTTTCTTT

v_gene: TRBV11-2
abundance: -
j_gene: TRBJ2-7
d_gene: TRBD1
CDR3aa: CASSLALGQPNPYEQYF
CDR3nt: TGTGCCAGCAGCTTAGCCCTGGGACAGCCTAACCCCTACGAGCAGTACTTC

v_gene: TRBV11-2
abundance: -
j_gene: TRBJ2-7
d_gene: TRBD1
CDR3aa: CASSGRQGIYEQYF
CDR3nt: TGTGCCAGCAGCGGCCGACAGGGTATCTACGAGCAGTACTTC

v_gene: TRBV2
abundance: -
j_gene: TRBJ1-1
d_gene: -
CDR3aa: CASKKNKNTEAFF
CDR3nt: TGTGCCAGCAAAAAAAACAAGAACACTGAAGCTTTCTTT

v_gene: TRBV7-2
abundance: -
j_gene: TRBJ2-7
d_gene: TRBD1
CDR3aa: CASSFRLGQGKLGSYEQYF
CDR3nt: TGTGCCAGCAGCTTTCGGCTCGGACAGGGAAAATTAGGCTCCTACGAGCAGTACTTC

v_gene: TRBV19
abundance: -
j_gene: TRBJ1-2
d_gene: TRBD1
CDR3aa: CASSSLDRGNYGYTF
CDR3nt: TGTGCCAGTAGTTCCTTGGACAGGGGTAACTATGGCTACACCTTC

v_gene: TRBV10-2
abundance: -
j_gene: TRBJ1-1
d_gene: -
CDR3aa: CASSGSGGNTEAFF
CDR3nt: TGCGCCAGCAGTGGGTCCGGAGGGAACACTGAAGCTTTCTTT

v_gene: TRBV5-4
abundance: -
j_gene: TRBJ1-5
d_gene: -
CDR3aa: CASSRQRGNQPQHF
CDR3nt: TGTGCCAGCAGCCGCCAGAGGGGCAATCAGCCCCAGCATTTT

v_gene: TRBV15
abundance: -
j_gene: TRBJ1-2
d_gene: TRBD1
CDR3aa: CATSRGRDRGSRGYTF
CDR3nt: TGTGCCACCAGCAGAGGCCGGGACAGGGGTAGCCGAGGCTACACCTTC

v_gene: TRBV11-3
abundance: -
j_gene: TRBJ2-7
d_gene: -
CDR3aa: CASSLRREQYF
CDR3nt: TGTGCCAGCAGCTTAAGGCGGGAGCAGTACTTC

v_gene: TRBV2
abundance: -
j_gene: TRBJ2-2
d_gene: TRBD2
CDR3aa: CASRGLAGGAGELFF
CDR3nt: TGTGCCAGCAGGGGACTAGCGGGGGGGGCCGGGGAGCTGTTTTTT

v_gene: TRBV7-8
abundance: -
j_gene: TRBJ2-7
d_gene: -
CDR3aa: CASSLETAGSSYEQYF
CDR3nt: TGTGCCAGCAGCTTAGAGACCGCGGGGAGCTCCTACGAGCAGTACTTC

v_gene: TRBV6-1
abundance: -
j_gene: TRBJ2-7
d_gene: -
CDR3aa: CASRITVGDQQYF
CDR3nt: TGTGCCAGTCGTATTACCGTCGGGGATCAGCAGTACTTC

v_gene: TRBV5-1
abundance: -
j_gene: TRBJ2-5
d_gene: -
CDR3aa: CASSLGRETQYF
CDR3nt: TGCGCCAGCAGCTTGGGTAGAGAGACCCAGTACTTC

v_gene: TRBV5-1
abundance: -
j_gene: TRBJ2-1
d_gene: TRBD2
CDR3aa: CASSFGTSGTYNEQFF
CDR3nt: TGCGCCAGCAGTTTTGGGACTAGCGGGACCTACAATGAGCAGTTCTTC

v_gene: TRBV5-1
abundance: -
j_gene: TRBJ2-2
d_gene: TRBD1
CDR3aa: CASSLGTGTSTGELFF
CDR3nt: TGCGCCAGCAGCCTCGGGACAGGGACCAGCACCGGGGAGCTGTTTTTT

v_gene: TRBV5-1
abundance: -
j_gene: TRBJ2-3
d_gene: -
CDR3aa: CASSLEYRTATDTQYF
CDR3nt: TGCGCCAGCAGCTTGGAGTATAGGACAGCCACAGATACGCAGTATTTT

v_gene: TRBV6-5
abundance: -
j_gene: TRBJ2-1
d_gene: -
CDR3aa: CASSYGGAAIYNEQFF
CDR3nt: TGTGCCAGCAGTTACGGGGGGGCGGCAATTTACAATGAGCAGTTCTTC

v_gene: TRBV18
abundance: -
j_gene: TRBJ2-3
d_gene: -
CDR3aa: CASSPYSGDSTDTQYF
CDR3nt: TGTGCCAGCTCACCCTATAGCGGCGATAGCACAGATACGCAGTATTTT

v_gene: TRBV2
abundance: -
j_gene: TRBJ1-5
d_gene: -
CDR3aa: CASSVGGTQHF
CDR3nt: TGTGCCAGCAGTGTCGGCGGGACCCAGCATTTT

v_gene: TRBV7-3
abundance: -
j_gene: TRBJ2-5
d_gene: TRBD2
CDR3aa: CASSPGGRETQYF
CDR3nt: TGTGCCAGCAGCCCGGGGGGGCGGGAGACCCAGTACTTC

v_gene: TRBV9
abundance: -
j_gene: TRBJ1-1
d_gene: -
CDR3aa: CASSVIGYRVVWTNTEAFF
CDR3nt: TGTGCCAGCAGCGTAATAGGTTATAGGGTGGTATGGACTAACACTGAAGCTTTCTTT

v_gene: TRBV4-1
abundance: -
j_gene: TRBJ1-5
d_gene: -
CDR3aa: CASSTQGDQPQHF
CDR3nt: TGCGCCAGCAGCACACAGGGTGATCAGCCCCAGCATTTT

v_gene: TRBV10-2
abundance: -
j_gene: TRBJ2-5
d_gene: -
CDR3aa: CASSEPGGAQETQYF
CDR3nt: TGCGCCAGCAGTGAGCCGGGGGGCGCACAAGAGACCCAGTACTTC

v_gene: TRBV5-4
abundance: -
j_gene: TRBJ2-4
d_gene: TRBD2
CDR3aa: CASSLLTSGGLENIQYF
CDR3nt: TGTGCCAGCAGCTTGCTTACTAGCGGGGGGCTCGAAAACATTCAGTACTTC

v_gene: TRBV5-1
abundance: -
j_gene: TRBJ2-5
d_gene: TRBD2
CDR3aa: CASRTSAQETQYF
CDR3nt: TGCGCCAGCAGGACTAGCGCACAAGAGACCCAGTACTTC

v_gene: TRBV5-4
abundance: -
j_gene: TRBJ1-1
d_gene: -
CDR3aa: CASSRWNREWTEAFF
CDR3nt: TGTGCCAGCAGCCGTTGGAACAGGGAGTGGACTGAAGCTTTCTTT

v_gene: TRBV7-6
abundance: -
j_gene: TRBJ1-1
d_gene: -
CDR3aa: CASSLGEGRQAFF
CDR3nt: TGTGCCAGCAGCTTAGGAGAGGGCAGGCAAGCTTTCTTT

v_gene: TRBV6-6
abundance: -
j_gene: TRBJ1-2
d_gene: -
CDR3aa: CASSPIGGGGYGYTF
CDR3nt: TGTGCCAGCAGCCCAATCGGGGGTGGGGGTTATGGCTACACCTTC

v_gene: TRBV7-8
abundance: -
j_gene: TRBJ1-4
d_gene: TRBD1
CDR3aa: CASSPQDRDVDGEKLFF
CDR3nt: TGTGCCAGCAGCCCGCAGGACAGGGATGTCGACGGTGAAAAACTGTTTTTT

v_gene: TRBV30
abundance: few
j_gene: TRBJ1-3
d_gene: -
CDR3aa: CAWGGGKLISGNTIYF
CDR3nt: TGTGCCTGGGGGGGAGGCAAACTCATATCTGGAAACACCATATATTTT

v_gene: TRBV19
abundance: -
j_gene: TRBJ1-1
d_gene: -
CDR3aa: CASSIRGRAAFF
CDR3nt: TGTGCCAGTAGTATAAGGGGGAGGGCAGCTTTCTTT

v_gene: TRBV29-1
abundance: -
j_gene: TRBJ1-2
d_gene: TRBD1
CDR3aa: CSVPGTGPSNYGYTF
CDR3nt: TGCAGCGTTCCCGGGACAGGTCCCTCTAACTATGGCTACACCTTC

v_gene: TRBV19
abundance: once
j_gene: TRBJ1-5
d_gene: -
CDR3aa: CASLGGGDQPQHF
CDR3nt: TGTGCCAGTTTGGGAGGGGGAGATCAGCCCCAGCATTTT

v_gene: TRBV7-9
abundance: -
j_gene: TRBJ1-4
d_gene: -
CDR3aa: CASTPPPGDEKLFF
CDR3nt: TGTGCCAGCACCCCCCCTCCAGGGGATGAAAAACTGTTTTTT

v_gene: TRBV29-1
abundance: once
j_gene: TRBJ2-1
d_gene: -
CDR3aa: CSVALTRAVYNEQFF
CDR3nt: TGCAGCGTTGCCCTTACTAGGGCGGTTTATAATGAGCAGTTCTTC

v_gene: TRBV25-1
abundance: -
j_gene: TRBJ1-2
d_gene: TRBD1
CDR3aa: CASSEAGQINGYTF
CDR3nt: TGTGCCAGCAGTGAAGCGGGACAGATTAATGGCTACACCTTC

v_gene: TRBV29-1
abundance: -
j_gene: TRBJ2-5
d_gene: -
CDR3aa: CSALGHGQTQYF
CDR3nt: TGCAGCGCACTGGGACATGGACAGACCCAGTACTTC

v_gene: TRBV7-9
abundance: -
j_gene: TRBJ1-1
d_gene: -
CDR3aa: CASSIGQEAFF
CDR3nt: TGTGCCAGCAGCATCGGACAGGAAGCTTTCTTT

v_gene: TRBV6-5
abundance: -
j_gene: TRBJ2-3
d_gene: -
CDR3aa: CASSPRTVTDTQYF
CDR3nt: TGTGCCAGCAGTCCCAGGACAGTTACAGATACGCAGTATTTT

v_gene: TRBV6-1
abundance: -
j_gene: TRBJ1-6
d_gene: -
CDR3aa: CASSEDPTGIFSPLHF
CDR3nt: TGTGCCAGCAGTGAAGACCCTACGGGTATTTTTTCACCCCTCCACTTT

v_gene: TRBV27
abundance: -
j_gene: TRBJ1-1
d_gene: TRBD1
CDR3aa: CASSQGGTGGGGNTEAFF
CDR3nt: TGTGCCAGCAGTCAAGGTGGGACAGGGGGAGGGGGGAACACTGAAGCTTTCTTT

v_gene: TRBV7-2
abundance: once
j_gene: TRBJ2-4
d_gene: -
CDR3aa: CASSSSGYGKNIQYF
CDR3nt: TGTGCCAGCAGCTCGTCAGGCTACGGCAAAAACATTCAGTACTTC